Shown below are 8 T cell receptor beta chains from a single sample sequenced in a study of shared clonotypes between healthy human individuals. Terminally differentiated effector memory CD45RA+ cells were excluded from the naive CD8 cells, which were CD45RO-negative and positively selected for CCR7. The protocol was immunoSEQ multiplex PCR, while the TCRdb copy is restricted to in-frame clones and leaves out a portion. The data contain 1.5 million to 2.5 million clones, approximately 95% of them seen just once; the ten biggest clones take up 1% to 1.5%. The sequenced sample was naive CD8+ T cells sorted from blood. These receptors came from a man between 18 and 35 years old in good health.

This chain links TRBV11-3 with TRBJ2-2; the match to TRBD1 covers 9 bases. Trimming took 5 bases from V and 6 from J; bases not matched to a gene: 13. This CDR3 is 17 amino acids long. Germline CDR1 is SGHNT and CDR2 is YENEEA. The CDR3 region is CASSRLPGQGRAGELFF. In DNA, the CDR3 is TGTGCCAGCAGCCGACTACCGGGACAGGGTCGGGCCGGGGAGCTGTTTTTT.

This clone was observed a single time. The chain couples TRBV7-9 to TRBJ1-4, with D tentatively TRBD1 (6 bases). Germline values: CDR1 SEHNR, CDR2 FQNEAQ (reference sequence). The V end was cut by 3 bases, the J end by 3 bases, with 8 bases between. The CDR3 contains 14 residues. In DNA form, the CDR3 reads TGTGCCAGCAGCTTTACAGGGTCTAATGAAAAACTGTTTTTT. Translating it yields CASSFTGSNEKLFF.

V usage is TRBV11-2 and J usage is TRBJ2-3, with D possibly matching TRBD2 (7 bases). V was clipped by 2 bases and J by 6 bases, with 21 bases between them. Germline values: CDR1 SGHAT, CDR2 FQNNGV. This CDR3 has 17 residues. The CDR3 DNA reads as TGTGCCAGCAGCTTATTAGGGGGGGAGAGGACAGCGGATACGCAGTATTTT. Its translation: CASSLLGGERTADTQYF.

The chain joins TRBV30 to TRBJ1-1; D ambiguous. The CDR3 extends over 14 amino acids. Trimming took off 2 bases at V and 0 bases at J, with 10 bases between the two ends. The germline gives CDR1 GTSNPN, CDR2 SVGIG (reference sequence). In nucleotides, the CDR3 is TGTGCCTGGAGTTCGGTCAATATGAACACTGAAGCTTTCTTT. Translation gives CAWSSVNMNTEAFF.

The chain is built from TRBV27 and TRBJ2-3; D is unresolved. Germline V gives CDR1 MNHEY, CDR2 SMNVEV (reference sequence). V was cut by 0 bases and J by 6 bases, with 7 bases left in between. This CDR3 is built from 13 residues. CDR3: CASSLSNADTQYF. The DNA of the CDR3 is TGTGCCAGCAGTTTATCGAACGCGGATACGCAGTATTTT.

Comment on this clone: Relative to the germline gene, one junction end is altered; a read error may explain this. The chain uses TRBV5-6 and TRBJ2-6; the D is unclear. The CDR3 has 15 amino acids. Germline values: CDR1 SGHDT, CDR2 YYEEEE. The CDR3, as DNA: TGTGCCAGCAGCTTTGAGAATTCTGAGGCCAACGTCCTGACTTTC. Protein product: CASSFENSEANVLTF.

To note about this clone: Other DNA sequences of this sample code for an identical CDR3. The chain employs TRBV6-5 and TRBJ2-7; D is unresolved. V was shortened by 0 bases and J by 5 bases, with 8 bases between the two germline ends. Germline CDR1 reads MNHEY; CDR2 reads SVGAGI. The CDR3 totals 13 residues. For the CDR3, the DNA is TGTGCCAGCAGTTACTCAGGGTCCAACGAGCAGTACTTC. Protein sequence: CASSYSGSNEQYF.

This chain joins TRBV9 and TRBJ1-2; D gene ambiguous. CDR3 length equals 13 residues. CDR1 SGDLS and CDR2 YYNGEE come from the germline V gene. V dropped 4 bases and J dropped 2 bases, with 9 bases sitting between them. The CDR3 region is CASSSDGNYGYTF. CDR3 coding DNA: TGTGCCAGCAGCTCTGACGGAAACTATGGCTACACCTTC.